This T cell receptor (beta chain) comes out of a study of CD8+ T cells in alopecia areata. This clone was detected ten times or more. The authors extracted RNA and reverse transcribed it into cDNA as the sequencing template. Produced via immunoSEQ multiplex PCR; TCRdb's table is partial and in-frame only. The profile shows 150,000 to 200,000 clones, under 80% of them singletons. From germline, CDR1 is SGHTA and CDR2 FQGTGA. The CDR3 sequence is 14 residues long. Trimming removed 6 bases from V and 6 bases from J; junction bases left unmatched: 6. The treatment here: oral pan-JAK inhibitor, 5-10 mg twice daily.

The origin of this receptor is a human donor with alopecia areata. The sequenced sample was CD4+ T cells sorted from blood, obtained around week 50, from a patient treated with tofacitinib. The chain carries TRBV7-3 and TRBJ2-7, with TRBD1 identical over 12 bases. In DNA form, the CDR3 reads TGTGCCAGCAGGGACCGGGACAGGGGGCGCGAGCAGTACTTC. Protein sequence: CASRDRDRGREQYF.